Listed below are T cell receptor beta chains from one sample, sequenced in a study of T-cell memory formation after mild COVID-19. TCRdb recomputed calls from the 5' RACE reads with MiXCR, one row per CDR3 protein. Altogether tens of thousands of distinct CDR3 sequences are present, 7.3% being singletons, with the ten largest covering approximately 1.5%. The sample consisted of PBMCs or a T cell subset sorted from them (not recorded which). The receptors stem from a man younger than 35 who had mild COVID-19 (a few samples of this study predate the infection). Cell type and time point are not known. The CDR3 runs from the conserved cysteine through the conserved F or W. D genes are given only for firm matches. Size is stated for part of the rows, as once, few or many counts, or as a class when the clone is expanded.

V gene: TRBV3-1; D gene: .; clone size: many; J gene: TRBJ2-5; CDR3 protein: CASRLRGEETQYF; CDR3 DNA: TGTGCCAGCAGGCTCCGAGGGGAAGAGACCCAGTACTTC
V gene: TRBV4-1; D gene: TRBD1; clone size: few; J gene: TRBJ1-6; CDR3 protein: CASSRDRGAGYNSPLHF; CDR3 DNA: TGCGCCAGCAGCCGTGACAGGGGTGCGGGTTATAATTCACCCCTCCACTTT
V gene: TRBV5-4; D gene: TRBD2; clone size: .; J gene: TRBJ2-3; CDR3 protein: CASSSPLAGASTDTQYF; CDR3 DNA: TGTGCCAGCAGCTCCCCTTTAGCGGGGGCCAGCACAGATACGCAGTATTTT
V gene: TRBV4-1; D gene: .; clone size: .; J gene: TRBJ1-4; CDR3 protein: CASSLQFRGEKLFF; CDR3 DNA: TGCGCCAGCAGCCTACAATTTCGGGGCGAAAAACTGTTTTTT
V gene: TRBV7-9; D gene: .; clone size: few; J gene: TRBJ2-2; CDR3 protein: CASSLVGALTGELFF; CDR3 DNA: TGTGCCAGCAGCTTAGTGGGGGCGCTCACCGGGGAGCTGTTTTTT
V gene: TRBV6-5; D gene: .; clone size: .; J gene: TRBJ2-5; CDR3 protein: CASSYNQGNQETQYF; CDR3 DNA: TGTGCCAGCAGTTACAACCAGGGAAACCAAGAGACCCAGTACTTC
V gene: TRBV6-2/TRBV6-3; D gene: .; clone size: few; J gene: TRBJ2-1; CDR3 protein: CASSYYRHNEQFF; CDR3 DNA: TGTGCCAGCAGTTACTACCGTCACAATGAGCAGTTCTTC
V gene: TRBV7-2; D gene: .; clone size: .; J gene: TRBJ2-2; CDR3 protein: CASSLLGANTGELFF; CDR3 DNA: TGTGCCAGCAGCTTACTGGGCGCGAACACCGGGGAGCTGTTTTTT
V gene: TRBV7-2; D gene: .; clone size: .; J gene: TRBJ2-3; CDR3 protein: CASSTTGVRVSVDTQYF; CDR3 DNA: TGTGCCAGCAGCACTACTGGAGTCAGGGTATCAGTAGATACGCAGTATTTT
V gene: TRBV6-2/TRBV6-3; D gene: TRBD2; clone size: few; J gene: TRBJ2-7; CDR3 protein: CASSYWTSGGNEQYF; CDR3 DNA: TGTGCCAGCAGTTACTGGACTAGCGGGGGTAACGAGCAGTACTTC
V gene: TRBV20-1; D gene: .; clone size: medium-sized; J gene: TRBJ2-1; CDR3 protein: CSARDLAGPYNEQFF; CDR3 DNA: TGCAGTGCTAGAGATTTGGCGGGGCCCTACAATGAGCAGTTCTTC
V gene: TRBV6-5; D gene: .; clone size: .; J gene: TRBJ1-6; CDR3 protein: CASSYSIEAGVNSPLHF; CDR3 DNA: TGTGCCAGCAGTTACTCGATTGAGGCAGGGGTGAATTCACCCCTCCACTTT
V gene: TRBV5-1; D gene: .; clone size: few; J gene: TRBJ2-3; CDR3 protein: CASSFQGADTQYF; CDR3 DNA: TGCGCCAGCAGCTTTCAAGGGGCAGATACGCAGTATTTT
V gene: TRBV7-2; D gene: .; clone size: .; J gene: TRBJ2-5; CDR3 protein: CASTGGVETQYF; CDR3 DNA: TGTGCCAGTACGGGGGGCGTTGAGACCCAGTACTTC
V gene: TRBV2; D gene: .; clone size: few; J gene: TRBJ1-3; CDR3 protein: CASRPQGPGNTIYF; CDR3 DNA: TGTGCCAGCAGACCGCAGGGTCCGGGAAACACCATATATTTT
V gene: TRBV12-3/TRBV12-4; D gene: TRBD1; clone size: few; J gene: TRBJ2-2; CDR3 protein: CASRTGTGGPAGELFF; CDR3 DNA: TGTGCCAGCAGGACCGGGACAGGGGGACCGGCCGGGGAGCTGTTTTTT
V gene: TRBV10-3; D gene: .; clone size: few; J gene: TRBJ2-5; CDR3 protein: CAVGGQETQYF; CDR3 DNA: TGTGCCGTCGGAGGCCAAGAGACCCAGTACTTC
V gene: TRBV20-1; D gene: TRBD1; clone size: few; J gene: TRBJ1-5; CDR3 protein: CSAASGQGIRSQHF; CDR3 DNA: TGCAGTGCCGCCTCGGGACAGGGAATACGGTCCCAGCATTTT
V gene: TRBV27; D gene: TRBD1; clone size: .; J gene: TRBJ1-2; CDR3 protein: CASSKNYDRALYGYTF; CDR3 DNA: TGTGCCAGCAGTAAAAATTACGACAGGGCCCTATACGGCTACACCTTC
V gene: TRBV12-3/TRBV12-4; D gene: TRBD2; clone size: .; J gene: TRBJ2-2; CDR3 protein: CASSSQLAGGTGELFF; CDR3 DNA: TGTGCCAGCAGTTCCCAGCTAGCGGGGGGTACCGGGGAGCTGTTTTTT
V gene: TRBV28; D gene: TRBD2; clone size: .; J gene: TRBJ2-5; CDR3 protein: CASSLYSGAGAQYF; CDR3 DNA: TGTGCCAGCAGTTTATATAGCGGGGCAGGGGCCCAGTACTTC
V gene: TRBV7-6; D gene: .; clone size: few; J gene: TRBJ2-3; CDR3 protein: CASSSRGGSTDTQYF; CDR3 DNA: TGTGCCAGCAGCTCCAGGGGCGGGAGCACAGATACGCAGTATTTT
V gene: TRBV10-1; D gene: .; clone size: many; J gene: TRBJ2-1; CDR3 protein: CASSESYRVGDNEQFF; CDR3 DNA: TGCGCCAGCAGTGAGTCATACAGGGTGGGGGACAATGAGCAGTTCTTC
V gene: TRBV7-9; D gene: .; clone size: .; J gene: TRBJ1-3; CDR3 protein: CASSPEQNTIYF; CDR3 DNA: TGTGCCAGCAGCCCGGAGCAAAACACCATATATTTT
V gene: TRBV5-1; D gene: TRBD2; clone size: many; J gene: TRBJ2-1; CDR3 protein: CASSLGLAGGPYNEQFF; CDR3 DNA: TGCGCCAGCAGCTTGGGACTAGCGGGGGGGCCTTACAATGAGCAGTTCTTC
V gene: TRBV20-1; D gene: TRBD1; clone size: .; J gene: TRBJ2-7; CDR3 protein: CSARELGDRGIYEQYF; CDR3 DNA: TGCAGTGCTAGAGAACTAGGGGACAGGGGGATCTACGAGCAGTACTTC
V gene: TRBV29-1; D gene: .; clone size: .; J gene: TRBJ1-3; CDR3 protein: CSVLALESGNTIYF; CDR3 DNA: TGCAGCGTTTTGGCACTAGAATCTGGAAACACCATATATTTT
V gene: TRBV7-6; D gene: .; clone size: .; J gene: TRBJ1-6; CDR3 protein: CASSPSSYNSPLHF; CDR3 DNA: TGTGCCAGCAGCCCGAGCTCCTATAATTCACCCCTCCACTTT
V gene: TRBV7-2; D gene: TRBD1; clone size: few; J gene: TRBJ1-4; CDR3 protein: CASSLGQGGAKLFF; CDR3 DNA: TGTGCCAGCAGCTTAGGACAGGGAGGTGCAAAACTGTTTTTT